The next 32 T cell receptor beta chains were all read from a single sample in a study of T cell responses to AZD1222 COVID-19 vaccine (dated by TCRdb to the early 2020s). What the time point label conveys for this sample: about 28 days (+/-7) after the second vaccine dose. The treatment or condition label for this specimen denotes: meningococcal conjugate vaccine given as trial control. Receptor amplification or capture employed the immunoSEQ multiplex PCR assay. The source is immuneACCESS, and TCRdb retained only in-frame sequences with V and J called. Part of the clones is not carried over; for the studies checked, unresolved V genes explain less than half of this, and the remainder is unexplained. The table for this sample lists tens of thousands of clones; 65% to 80% of them were counted only once. The ten largest clones add up to 27% of the sample. The source was peripheral blood, collected 28 days after the second dose of the MenACWY control vaccine. These receptors all come from an adult who received the MenACWY meningococcal vaccine as a control.

The rearrangement links TRBV5-1 to TRBJ2-3, with a possible D match to TRBD2 (5 bases). CDR1 is SGHRS and CDR2 is YFSETQ in the germline V gene. Between the trimmed V and J ends, which lost 2 bases and 4 bases, there was a span of 11 bases. The CDR3 covers 14 residues. CDR3 region: CASSFGAGADTQYF. For the CDR3, the DNA is TGCGCCAGCAGCTTTGGTGCGGGCGCAGATACGCAGTATTTT.

This chain connects TRBV7-9 to TRBJ2-2, with 8 nucleotides matching TRBD2. Germline V gene data show CDR1 as SEHNR and CDR2 as FQNEAQ (reference sequence). Losses at the gene ends were 5 bases for V and 4 bases for J; bases not matched to a gene: 9. The CDR3 has 16 residues. The CDR3 protein is CASSEKRERGTGELFF. In nucleotides, the CDR3 is TGTGCCAGCAGCGAGAAGCGGGAGAGAGGCACCGGGGAGCTGTTTTTT.

The chain carries TRBV28 and TRBJ1-2; D not resolved. V shed 3 bases and J shed 10 bases, with 12 bases lying between them. The CDR3 is 12 amino acids. Germline loops: CDR1 MDHEN, CDR2 SYDVKM. The CDR3 region is CASSLRLLAYTF. For the CDR3, the DNA is TGTGCCAGCAGTTTGCGATTACTAGCCTACACCTTC.

The chain links TRBV3-1 (or the pseudogene TRBV3-2) to TRBJ1-3; D call uncertain. The germline gives CDR1 LGHDT, CDR2 YNNKEL (reference sequence). Deletions cut 4 bases from V and 8 bases from J, with 15 bases between. The CDR3 runs 14 residues. For the CDR3, the DNA is TGTGCCAGCAGCCCCCCCACCCGCGGCCACACCATATATTTT. This gives the protein CASSPPTRGHTIYF.

The CDR3 region is CASSELGLAGGKSFSYEQYF. The CDR3 DNA sequence: TGTGCCAGCAGTGAATTAGGACTAGCGGGAGGGAAATCCTTCTCCTACGAGCAGTACTTC. The V and J genes are TRBV27 and TRBJ2-7; TRBD2 aligns across 15 bases. Germline lookup yields CDR1 MNHEY and CDR2 SMNVEV (reference sequence). Losses at the gene ends were 5 bases for V and 0 bases for J; bases not matched to a gene: 14. This CDR3 has 20 residues.

V usage is TRBV9 and J usage is TRBJ2-7, with D possibly matching TRBD2 (5 bases). Trimming took 0 bases from V and 5 from J, leaving 15 bases between them. Germline V gives CDR1 SGDLS, CDR2 YYNGEE. The CDR3 length is 15 residues. The CDR3 reads CASSVGRTTEDEQYF. As DNA, the CDR3 is TGTGCCAGCAGCGTAGGGAGGACGACGGAGGACGAGCAGTACTTC.

This clone has only one observation. J is TRBJ2-1 and V is TRBV2, with D uncertain. CDR1 and CDR2 (germline): SNHLY, FYNNEI. This CDR3 comprises 13 residues. V was clipped by 3 bases and J by 1 base, with 4 bases between them. The DNA for the CDR3 is TGTGCCAGCAGTGACAGGTCCTACAATGAGCAGTTCTTC. It encodes CASSDRSYNEQFF.

V gene TRBV6-6 combines with J gene TRBJ1-2; 7 bases align to TRBD1. Germline loops: CDR1 MNHNY, CDR2 SVGAGI (reference sequence). The CDR3 runs 15 residues. V lost 0 bases and J lost 4; bases outside the gene matches: 5. The CDR3 here is CASSYSGQVPYGYTF. The CDR3, as DNA: TGTGCCAGCAGTTACTCTGGACAGGTTCCCTATGGCTACACCTTC.

This clone occurred a few times. The V gene is TRBV15, the J gene TRBJ2-2; the match to TRBD2 covers 8 bases. This CDR3 is 16 amino acids long. CDR1 is LNHNV and CDR2 is YYDKDF in the germline V gene (reference sequence). With V trimmed by 0 bases and J by 1 base, 1 base remained unmatched. This chain's CDR3 is CATSREAGGNTGELFF. CDR3 nucleotides: TGTGCCACCAGCAGAGAGGCGGGGGGGAACACCGGGGAGCTGTTTTTT.

This rearrangement joins TRBV6-2 or TRBV6-3 to TRBJ1-5; TRBD1 agrees at 8 bases. Per the germline V gene, CDR1 is MNHEY and CDR2 is SVGEGT. This CDR3 comprises 13 residues. J gave up 5 bases and V 5 bases, and 2 bases lay outside the gene matches. This CDR3 reads CASSKTGDQPQHF. CDR3 nucleotide sequence: TGTGCCAGCAGTAAGACAGGGGATCAGCCCCAGCATTTT.

Only a few counts were recorded for this clone. The chain links TRBV18 to TRBJ1-2; 8 bases line up with TRBD1. Trimming removed 4 bases from V and 7 bases from J; junction bases left unmatched: 11. CDR3 length: 15 residues. Germline V gene sequence: CDR1 KGHSH, CDR2 LQKENI. This CDR3 reads CASSLTGASSSGYTF. The CDR3 DNA reads TGTGCCAGCTCACTGACAGGGGCGTCGAGTAGTGGCTACACCTTC.

The chain couples TRBV7-2 to TRBJ2-5, with D perhaps TRBD1 (5 bases). Germline V gene lookup returns CDR1 SGHTA and CDR2 FQGNSA. Trimming pared 3 bases from V and 2 bases from J, leaving 10 bases between. The CDR3 totals 14 residues. Here the CDR3 reads CASSFGAQQETQYF. The CDR3 nucleotides are TGTGCCAGCAGCTTTGGGGCGCAGCAAGAGACCCAGTACTTC.

In its sample, this clone was seen a few times. The DNA for the CDR3 is TGTGCCAGTAAGCCTAAGAAACCGAACACTGAAGCTTTCTTT. Translation gives CASKPKKPNTEAFF. The chain joins TRBV19 to TRBJ1-1; D gene uncertain. The CDR3 loop spans 14 amino acids. V lost 7 bases to trimming and J lost 1 base, with 13 bases between them. The germline V gene has CDR1 LNHDA and CDR2 SQIVND (reference sequence).

The chain is built from TRBV3-1 (or the pseudogene TRBV3-2) and TRBJ1-1; the D is unclear. This CDR3 is built from 14 residues. Germline V lookup: CDR1 LGHDT, CDR2 YNNKEL (reference sequence). Trimming took off 1 base at V and 8 bases at J, with 14 bases between the two ends. As DNA, the CDR3 is TGTGCCAGCAGCCAAGCCGAGCGGGCCTTGGAAGCTTTCTTT. This translates into CASSQAERALEAFF.

This chain connects TRBV6-5 to TRBJ2-7; 8 bases map to TRBD2. Germline V CDR1 and CDR2: MNHEY, SVGAGI. The J segment lost 4 bases and the V segment lost 7 bases, leaving 6 bases of the junction unmatched. The CDR3 loop spans 13 amino acids. The DNA for the CDR3 is TGTGCCAGCAAAGGCGGGGGGTCTTACGAGCAGTACTTC. The encoded protein is CASKGGGSYEQYF.

The V call is TRBV6-2 or TRBV6-3, the J call TRBJ2-3; 10 nucleotides match TRBD2. Losses at the gene ends were 4 bases for V and 1 base for J; bases not matched to a gene: 17. Per germline, CDR1 MNHEY and CDR2 SVGEGT. The CDR3 loop spans 20 amino acids. CDR3 in DNA: TGTGCCAGCAGTTCCTCTAGCGGGGGCCGTTCTATTCTCCGCACAGATACGCAGTATTTT. It specifies CASSSSSGGRSILRTDTQYF.

The chain joins TRBV10-1 to TRBJ1-6, with unresolved D. This CDR3 spans 16 amino acids. Germline CDR1 reads WNHNN; CDR2 reads SYGVQD (reference sequence). Trimming cost V 7 bases and J 10 bases, with 23 bases left between them. This chain's CDR3 is CASTPLGASIESPLHF. DNA for the CDR3: TGCGCCAGCACCCCCCTCGGTGCCTCTATAGAATCACCCCTCCACTTT.

Only one count was recorded for this clone. This chain connects TRBV2 to TRBJ2-5; no firm D call. This CDR3 contains 11 residues. CDR1 and CDR2 (germline): SNHLY, FYNNEI. Between the trimmed V and J ends, which lost 6 bases and 3 bases, there was a span of 5 bases. DNA of the CDR3: TGTGCCAGCAGCGCGAAAGAGACCCAGTACTTC. Translation: CASSAKETQYF.

This clone came up once. The chain recombines TRBV14 with TRBJ2-1; 7 nucleotides agree with TRBD1. With 2 bases clipped from V and 9 bases from J, the junction kept 10 bases outside the gene matches. The V gene's germline CDR1 is SGHDN and CDR2 FVKESK. This CDR3 spans 15 amino acids. For the CDR3, the DNA is TGTGCCAGCAGCCAAAGGGACCACAGGGGTAGTGAGCAGTTCTTC. Translated: CASSQRDHRGSEQFF.

CDR3 protein: CASSPRAWDRQETQYF. The CDR3 nucleotides are TGTGCCAGCTCACCCCGGGCATGGGACAGACAAGAGACCCAGTACTTC. V is TRBV18 and J is TRBJ2-5; 7 positions agree with TRBD1. CDR1 KGHSH and CDR2 LQKENI come from the germline V gene. V lost 3 bases to trimming and J lost 2 bases; unmatched junction nucleotides: 9. The CDR3 runs to 16 residues.

This clone was observed a handful of times. The V gene is TRBV30, the J gene TRBJ1-6; D perhaps matches TRBD1 (5 bases). The CDR3 has 14 amino acids. Germline CDR1 and CDR2: GTSNPN and SVGIG (reference sequence). V was pared by 0 bases and J by 8 bases, with 11 bases between. CDR3 amino acids: CAWSVERGYSPLHF. In DNA, the CDR3 is TGTGCCTGGAGTGTGGAGCGGGGGTATTCACCCCTCCACTTT.

This clone appeared a single time. This chain joins TRBV5-1 and TRBJ2-3, with D perhaps TRBD2 (6 bases). The CDR3 loop spans 15 amino acids. V lost 2 bases, J lost 1 base, and 11 bases lay in between. Germline CDR1 is SGHRS and CDR2 is YFSETQ. CDR3: CASSFKGGGTDTQYF. The CDR3 bases are TGCGCCAGCAGCTTCAAGGGAGGCGGCACAGATACGCAGTATTTT.

This chain joins TRBV3-1 (or the pseudogene TRBV3-2) and TRBJ2-3; TRBD1 might be the D (5 bases). V was cut by 4 bases and J by 7 bases, with 9 bases left in between. The germline V gene encodes CDR1 LGHDT and CDR2 YNNKEL (reference sequence). This CDR3 has 12 amino acids. The CDR3 DNA is TGTGCCAGCAGCCGCAACAGGAATACGCAGTATTTT. It encodes CASSRNRNTQYF.

CDR3: CASSPDRVAADTQYF. The CDR3 DNA reads as TGTGCCAGCAGCCCGGATAGGGTCGCCGCAGATACGCAGTATTTT. The chain couples TRBV14 to TRBJ2-3; D unclear. Deletions cut 4 bases from V and 4 bases from J, with 15 bases between. Germline CDR1 reads SGHDN; CDR2 reads FVKESK. The CDR3 contains 15 residues.

This clone was counted a few times. The rearrangement joins TRBV30 to TRBJ1-2; D perhaps matches TRBD1 (5 bases). The V gene's germline CDR1 is GTSNPN and CDR2 SVGIG (reference sequence). V lost 4 bases and J lost 5, with 14 bases in between. The CDR3 is 13 residues long. The CDR3 region is CAWTRPRGYGYTF. The DNA of the CDR3 is TGTGCCTGGACCCGACCCCGGGGGTATGGCTACACCTTC.

The gene calls are TRBV11-1 and TRBJ1-3; no reliable D call. The V gene lost 5 bases and the J gene lost 2 bases, with 10 bases spanning the gap. In germline, CDR1 is SGHAT, CDR2 FQDESV (reference sequence). The CDR3 length is 14 residues. CDR3 bases: TGTGCCAGCAGCCAAATGAGAGCTGGAAACACCATATATTTT. Translation: CASSQMRAGNTIYF.

This clone was detected only a few times. The same CDR3 is also encoded by other DNA sequences in this sample. The chain is built from TRBV2 and TRBJ2-6; 7 bases map to TRBD2. V dropped 4 bases and J dropped 0; count of bases not matched to a gene: 6. CDR3 length: 17 amino acids. Germline V gene data show CDR1 as SNHLY and CDR2 as FYNNEI. For the CDR3, the DNA is TGTGCCAGCAGTGCGAGAGGGAGGGGCTCTGGGGCCAACGTCCTGACTTTC. Amino acid sequence: CASSARGRGSGANVLTF. Using reference TRBV2 and TRBJ2-6 for the parts outside the CDR3, the full variable domain is EPEVTQTPSHQVTQMGQEVILRCVPISNHLYFYWYRQILGQKVEFLVSFYNNEISEKSEIFDDQFSVERPDGSNFTLKIRSTKLEDSAMYFCASSARGRGSGANVLTFGAGSRLTVL.

V usage is TRBV19 and J usage is TRBJ1-4; TRBD1 aligns across 9 bases. The V gene end was trimmed by 11 bases and the J gene end by 11 bases; junction bases not matched to a gene: 9. The CDR3 is made up of 12 amino acids. Germline assignment: CDR1 LNHDA and CDR2 SQIVND (reference sequence). DNA for the CDR3: TGTGCCGGACGGACAGGGGCGGGGAAACTGTTTTTT. Encoded protein: CAGRTGAGKLFF.

The chain has TRBV30 and TRBJ1-5, with 8 bases lining up with TRBD1. In germline, CDR1 is GTSNPN, CDR2 SVGIG (reference sequence). The V and J ends lost 6 bases and 0 bases, in that order; junction bases with no gene match: 4. The CDR3 runs to 14 residues. CDR3 sequence reads: CACRTGNSNQPQHF. The CDR3 DNA reads TGTGCCTGCCGGACAGGGAATAGCAATCAGCCCCAGCATTTT.

This clone has only a few counts. The rearrangement links TRBV7-2 to TRBJ2-1, with 7 positions matching TRBD1. Germline V gene sequence: CDR1 SGHTA, CDR2 FQGNSA. Unmatched junction bases numbered 7, after V lost 4 bases and J lost 4 bases. The CDR3 spans 15 residues. The CDR3 DNA follows: TGTGCCAGCAGCTCCGAAGGGGGCAGGTACAATGAGCAGTTCTTC. Encoded protein: CASSSEGGRYNEQFF.

In its sample, this clone was seen once. V is TRBV30 and J is TRBJ1-1; maybe TRBD1 (6 bases). The CDR3 is made up of 13 amino acids. Looked up from germline, CDR1 is GTSNPN and CDR2 is SVGIG (reference sequence). The V gene lost 3 bases and the J gene lost 5 bases, with 13 bases spanning the gap. The CDR3 DNA follows: TGTGCCTGGAGGCCGCAGGGGCGGACTGAAGCTTTCTTT. The encoded protein is CAWRPQGRTEAFF.

The V call is TRBV5-5, the J call TRBJ1-1; D unclear. CDR1 is SGHKS and CDR2 is YYEKEE in the germline V gene (reference sequence). The CDR3 runs to 13 residues. V was clipped by 4 bases and J by 5 bases, with 12 bases between them. The CDR3 spells CASSPLYGTEAFF. In DNA form, the CDR3 reads TGTGCCAGCAGCCCCCTCTATGGGACTGAAGCTTTCTTT.